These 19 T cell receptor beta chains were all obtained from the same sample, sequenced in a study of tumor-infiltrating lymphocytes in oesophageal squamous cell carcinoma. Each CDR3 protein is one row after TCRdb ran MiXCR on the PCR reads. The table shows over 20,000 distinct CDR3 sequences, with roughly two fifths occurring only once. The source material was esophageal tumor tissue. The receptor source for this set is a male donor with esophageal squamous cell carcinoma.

The CDR3 here is CASSGQGAGDTQYF. For the CDR3, the DNA is TGTGCCAGCAGTGGACAGGGGGCTGGGGATACGCAGTATTTT. The genes are TRBV6-1 and TRBJ2-3; the match to TRBD1 covers 10 bases. Germline V lookup: CDR1 MNHNS, CDR2 SASEGT. This CDR3 is 14 amino acids long. V shed 4 bases, J shed 6 bases, and the junction held 4 bases outside the gene matches.

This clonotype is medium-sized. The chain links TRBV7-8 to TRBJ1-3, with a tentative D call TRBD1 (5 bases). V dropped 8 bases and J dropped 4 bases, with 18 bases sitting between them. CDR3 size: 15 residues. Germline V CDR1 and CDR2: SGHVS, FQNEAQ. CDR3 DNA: TGTGCCAGCGACCCAGGGCAGGGAGGAGGAAACACCATATATTTT. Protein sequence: CASDPGQGGGNTIYF.

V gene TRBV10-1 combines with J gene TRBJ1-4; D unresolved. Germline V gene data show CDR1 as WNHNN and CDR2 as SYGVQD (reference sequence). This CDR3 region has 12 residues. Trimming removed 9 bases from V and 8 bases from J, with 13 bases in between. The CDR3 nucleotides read TGCGCCAGGCCCCGACGACGGGAAAAACTGTTTTTT. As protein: CARPRRREKLFF.

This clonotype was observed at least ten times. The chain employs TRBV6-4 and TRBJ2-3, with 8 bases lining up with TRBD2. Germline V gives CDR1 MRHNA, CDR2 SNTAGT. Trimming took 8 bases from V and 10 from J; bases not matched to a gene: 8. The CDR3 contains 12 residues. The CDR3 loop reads CASGVREGPQYF. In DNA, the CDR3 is TGTGCCAGCGGGGTCCGGGAGGGCCCGCAGTATTTT.

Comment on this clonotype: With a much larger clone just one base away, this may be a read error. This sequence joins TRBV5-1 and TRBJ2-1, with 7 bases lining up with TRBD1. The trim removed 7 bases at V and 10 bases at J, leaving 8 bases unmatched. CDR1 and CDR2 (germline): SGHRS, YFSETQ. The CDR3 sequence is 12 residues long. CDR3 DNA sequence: TGCGCCAGCGGGACAGCCTCTTACGAGCAGTTCTTC. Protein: CASGTASYEQFF. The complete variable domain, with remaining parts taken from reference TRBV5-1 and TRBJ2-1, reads KAGVTQTPRYLIKTRGQQVTLSCSPISGHRSVSWYQQTPGQGLQFLFEYFSETQRNKGNFPGRFSGRQFSNSRSEMNVSTLELGDSALYLCASGTASYEQFFGPGTRLTVL.

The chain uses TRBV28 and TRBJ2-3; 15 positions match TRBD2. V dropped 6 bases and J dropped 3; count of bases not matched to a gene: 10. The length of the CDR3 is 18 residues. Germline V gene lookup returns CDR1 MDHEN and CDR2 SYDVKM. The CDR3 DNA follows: TGTGCCAGCAGAACTCCGGGACTAGCGGGAGGTAGGACAGATACGCAGTATTTT. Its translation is CASRTPGLAGGRTDTQYF.

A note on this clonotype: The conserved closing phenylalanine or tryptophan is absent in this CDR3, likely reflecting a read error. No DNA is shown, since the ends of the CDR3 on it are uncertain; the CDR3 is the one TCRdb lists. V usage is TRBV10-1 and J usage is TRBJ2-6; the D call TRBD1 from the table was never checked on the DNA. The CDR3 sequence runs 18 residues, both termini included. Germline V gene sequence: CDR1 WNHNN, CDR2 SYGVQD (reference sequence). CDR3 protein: CASSESRTATYNEQFFGA.

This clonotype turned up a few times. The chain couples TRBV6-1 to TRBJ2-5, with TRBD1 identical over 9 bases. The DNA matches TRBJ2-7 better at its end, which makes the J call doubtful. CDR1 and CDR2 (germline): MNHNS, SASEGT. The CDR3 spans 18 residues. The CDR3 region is CASSPLIPGQGSSYEQYF. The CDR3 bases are TGTGCCAGCAGTCCACTGATCCCGGGACAGGGAAGCTCCTACGAGCAGTACTTC.

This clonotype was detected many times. The CDR3 DNA sequence: TGTGCCGGAAAACAGGGGAACACCGGGGAGCTGTTTTTT. Its translation: CAGKQGNTGELFF. V usage is TRBV12-3 or TRBV12-4 and J usage is TRBJ2-2; a possible D gene is TRBD1 (6 bases). This CDR3 comprises 13 residues. V gave up 11 bases and J gave up 1 base, with 11 bases separating them.

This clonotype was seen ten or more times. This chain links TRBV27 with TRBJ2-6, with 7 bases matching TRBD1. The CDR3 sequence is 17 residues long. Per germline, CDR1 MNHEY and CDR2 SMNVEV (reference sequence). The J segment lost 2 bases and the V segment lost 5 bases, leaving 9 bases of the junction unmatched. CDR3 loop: CASSQRTGLTGANVLTF. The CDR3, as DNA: TGTGCCAGCAGTCAGAGGACAGGCTTGACTGGGGCCAACGTCCTGACTTTC.

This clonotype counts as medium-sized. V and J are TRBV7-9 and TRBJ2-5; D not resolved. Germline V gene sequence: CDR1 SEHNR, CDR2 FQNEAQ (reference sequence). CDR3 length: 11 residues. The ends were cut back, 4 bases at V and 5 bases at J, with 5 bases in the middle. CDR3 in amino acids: CASSSGETQYF. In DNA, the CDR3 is TGTGCCAGCAGCTCTGGGGAGACCCAGTACTTC.

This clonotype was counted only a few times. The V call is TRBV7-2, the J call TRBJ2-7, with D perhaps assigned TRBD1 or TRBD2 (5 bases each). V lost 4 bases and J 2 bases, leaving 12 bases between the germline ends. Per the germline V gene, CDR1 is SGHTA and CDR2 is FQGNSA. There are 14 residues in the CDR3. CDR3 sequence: CASSSGTETYEQYF. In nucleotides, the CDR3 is TGTGCCAGCAGCTCAGGGACGGAGACCTACGAGCAGTACTTC.

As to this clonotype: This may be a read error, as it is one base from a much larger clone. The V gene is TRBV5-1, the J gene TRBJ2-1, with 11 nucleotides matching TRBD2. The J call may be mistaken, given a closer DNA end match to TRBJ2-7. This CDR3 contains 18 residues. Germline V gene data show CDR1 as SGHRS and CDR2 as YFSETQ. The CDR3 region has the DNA TGCGCCAGCAGCTTGAAGGGGCTAGCGGGGGGTTCCTACAATGAGCAGTACTTC. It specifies CASSLKGLAGGSYNEQYF.

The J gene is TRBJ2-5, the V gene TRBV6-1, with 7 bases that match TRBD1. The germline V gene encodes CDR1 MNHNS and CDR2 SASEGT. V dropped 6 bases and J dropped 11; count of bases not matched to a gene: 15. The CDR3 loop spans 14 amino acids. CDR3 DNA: TGTGCCAGCAGCCCGGGCCCCGACAGGGCCAAGCAGTACTTC. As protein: CASSPGPDRAKQYF.

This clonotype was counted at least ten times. As DNA, the CDR3 is TGTGCCACCAGCACAGAGGGACTAGCGGTATGGGAGACCCAGTACTTC. As protein: CATSTEGLAVWETQYF. The V call is TRBV15, the J call TRBJ2-5, with 11 bases matching TRBD2. From germline, CDR1 is LNHNV and CDR2 YYDKDF (reference sequence). The V and J ends lost 4 bases and 5 bases, in that order; junction bases with no gene match: 9. CDR3 length: 16 amino acids.

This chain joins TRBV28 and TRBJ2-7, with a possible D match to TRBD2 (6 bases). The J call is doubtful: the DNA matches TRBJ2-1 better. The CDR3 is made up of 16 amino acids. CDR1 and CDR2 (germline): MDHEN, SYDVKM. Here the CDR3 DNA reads TGTGCCAGCAGTTTATCCATCGGGACTTATTACAATGAGCAGTTCTTC. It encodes CASSLSIGTYYNEQFF.

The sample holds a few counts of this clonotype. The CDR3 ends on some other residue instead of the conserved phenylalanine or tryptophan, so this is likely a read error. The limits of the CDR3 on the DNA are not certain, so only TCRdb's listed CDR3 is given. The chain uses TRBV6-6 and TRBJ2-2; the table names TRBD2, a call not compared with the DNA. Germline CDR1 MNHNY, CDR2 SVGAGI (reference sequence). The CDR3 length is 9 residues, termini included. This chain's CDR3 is CASSYSGLA.

CDR3 region: CASSLVHRAGFGNEQFF. In nucleotides, the CDR3 is TGTGCCAGCAGCTTAGTTCACAGGGCAGGGTTTGGTAATGAGCAGTTCTTC. The rearrangement links TRBV7-6 to TRBJ2-1; TRBD1 is a possible D gene (6 bases). Germline V gene sequence: CDR1 SGHVS, CDR2 FNYEAQ. CDR3 length: 17 residues. Deletions cut 1 base from V and 7 bases from J, with 20 bases between.

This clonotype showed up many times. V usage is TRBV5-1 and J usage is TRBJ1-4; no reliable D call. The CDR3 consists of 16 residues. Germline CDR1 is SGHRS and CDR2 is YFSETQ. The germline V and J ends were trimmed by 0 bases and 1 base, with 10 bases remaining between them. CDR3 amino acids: CASSLGLKITNEKLFF. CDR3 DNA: TGCGCCAGCAGCTTGGGACTCAAGATAACTAATGAAAAACTGTTTTTT.